This TCR beta chain was identified in a study of blood T cell repertoires in COVID-19. Across the whole study: Specimens from acute and convalescent COVID-19 originated in the United States, Italy and Spain.

Per the germline V gene, CDR1 is SGHRS and CDR2 is YFSETQ. V shed 3 bases, J shed 6 bases, and the junction held 5 bases outside the gene matches. This CDR3 has 15 amino acids. Here immunoSEQ multiplex PCR was the method, and the copy in TCRdb shows in-frame clones only, minus some. This sample has roughly 250,000 clones, with 85% to 90% found just once. This clone was recorded a few times. The rearrangement links TRBV5-1 to TRBJ2-2; 10 bases agree with TRBD2. This clonotype was obtained from a woman aged 40 to 49 with acute or convalescent COVID-19. The specimen sequenced was peripheral blood. CDR3 nucleotide sequence: TGCGCCAGCAGCTCCCAGCGGGGGGGCGCCGGGGAGCTGTTTTTT. This sequence encodes CASSSQRGGAGELFF.